This TCR beta chain was documented in a study of T and B cells in COVID-19 patients. General study findings and limits: CD4+, regulatory T cell, CD8+ and sorted SARS-CoV-2-responsive or tetramer+ T cells were not yet sequenced. Of 2,331 TCR clusters found only in the recovered cohort, a few dozen had low generation probability. At recovery TRB diversity and richness exceeded healthy donors, after highly clonal active COVID-19 repertoires. In COVID-19 patients, T cell receptor beta variable and joining gene use was reportedly strongly skewed.

BIOMED2 TRB-A/B primer pools were used in multiplex TRB PCR. TCRdb fed the multiplex PCR reads into MiXCR, producing one record per CDR3 protein. The sample includes 7,500 to 9,500 distinct CDR3 sequences, roughly 27% of them seen just once. Germline V CDR1 and CDR2: MNHEY, SMNVEV (reference sequence). The CDR3 is 14 residues long. This clonotype was observed a handful of times. Its antigen is still unknown. One end of the junction fails to match germline, which may point to a read error. Blood genomic DNA input for TRB amplification was roughly 250-500 ng. The sequencing input was blood. The chain combines TRBV27 with TRBJ1-2, with 12 bases matching TRBD1. This TCR derives from a human donor who had recovered from COVID-19. The CDR3 spells CASSLGQGARTKIF. The CDR3 DNA is TGTGCCAGCAGTTTGGGACAGGGGGCGCGCACCAAAATCTTC.